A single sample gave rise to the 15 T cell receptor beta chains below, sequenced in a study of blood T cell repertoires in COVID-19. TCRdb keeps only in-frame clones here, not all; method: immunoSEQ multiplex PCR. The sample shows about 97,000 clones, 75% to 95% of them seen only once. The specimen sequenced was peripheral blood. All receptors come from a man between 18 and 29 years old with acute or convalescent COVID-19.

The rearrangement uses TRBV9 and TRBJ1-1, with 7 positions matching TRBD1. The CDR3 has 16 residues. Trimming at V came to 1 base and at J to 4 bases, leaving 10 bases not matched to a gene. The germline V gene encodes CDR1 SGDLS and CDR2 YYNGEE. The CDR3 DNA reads TGTGCCAGCAGCGTATCACCCACAGGGGTGAGCACTGAAGCTTTCTTT. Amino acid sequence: CASSVSPTGVSTEAFF.

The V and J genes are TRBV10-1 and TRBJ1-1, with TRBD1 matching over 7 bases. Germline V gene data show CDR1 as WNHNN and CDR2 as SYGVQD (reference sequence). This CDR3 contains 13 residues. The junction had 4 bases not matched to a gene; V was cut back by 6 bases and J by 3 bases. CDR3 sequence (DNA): TGCGCCAGCAGCCGGGACAGATACACTGAAGCTTTCTTT. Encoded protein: CASSRDRYTEAFF.

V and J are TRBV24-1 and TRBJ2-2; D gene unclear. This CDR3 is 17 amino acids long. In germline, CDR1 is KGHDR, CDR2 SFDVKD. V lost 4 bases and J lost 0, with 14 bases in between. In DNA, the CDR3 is TGTGCCACCAGTGACGATCCTCGAGCCGCGAACACCGGGGAGCTGTTTTTT. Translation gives CATSDDPRAANTGELFF.

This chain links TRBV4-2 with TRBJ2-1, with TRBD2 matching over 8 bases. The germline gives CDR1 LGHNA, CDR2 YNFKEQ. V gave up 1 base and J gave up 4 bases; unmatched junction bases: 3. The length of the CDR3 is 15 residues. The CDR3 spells CASSQVLAGYNEQFF. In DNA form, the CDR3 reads TGTGCCAGCAGCCAAGTATTAGCGGGATACAATGAGCAGTTCTTC.

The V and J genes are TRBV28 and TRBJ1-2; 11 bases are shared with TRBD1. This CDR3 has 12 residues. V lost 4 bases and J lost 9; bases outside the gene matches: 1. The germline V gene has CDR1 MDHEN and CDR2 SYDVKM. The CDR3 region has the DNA TGTGCCAGCAGTTCGGACAGGGGGCGCTACACCTTC. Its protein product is CASSSDRGRYTF.

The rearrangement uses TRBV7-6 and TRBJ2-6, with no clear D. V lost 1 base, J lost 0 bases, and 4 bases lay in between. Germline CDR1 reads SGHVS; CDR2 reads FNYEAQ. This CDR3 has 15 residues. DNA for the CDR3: TGTGCCAGCAGCTTAGGGGCCTCTGGGGCCAACGTCCTGACTTTC. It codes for CASSLGASGANVLTF.

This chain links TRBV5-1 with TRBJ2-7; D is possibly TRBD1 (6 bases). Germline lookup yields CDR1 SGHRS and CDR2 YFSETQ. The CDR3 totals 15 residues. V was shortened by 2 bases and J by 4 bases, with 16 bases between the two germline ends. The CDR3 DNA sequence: TGCGCCAGCAGCTTCCAGGGGATGGAAAGGTACGAGCAGTACTTC. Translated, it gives CASSFQGMERYEQYF.

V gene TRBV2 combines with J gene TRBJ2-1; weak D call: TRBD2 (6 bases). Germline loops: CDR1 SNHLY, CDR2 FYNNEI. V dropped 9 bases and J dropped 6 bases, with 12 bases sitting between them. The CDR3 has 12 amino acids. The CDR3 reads CARSASANEQFF. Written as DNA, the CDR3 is TGTGCCAGATCGGCTAGCGCCAATGAGCAGTTCTTC.

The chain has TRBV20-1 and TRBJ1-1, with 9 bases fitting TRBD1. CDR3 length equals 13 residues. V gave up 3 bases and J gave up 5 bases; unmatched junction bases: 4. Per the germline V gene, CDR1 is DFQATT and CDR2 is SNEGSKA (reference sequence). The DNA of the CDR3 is TGCAGTGCTAGTGGACAGGGGAGGACTGAAGCTTTCTTT. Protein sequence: CSASGQGRTEAFF.

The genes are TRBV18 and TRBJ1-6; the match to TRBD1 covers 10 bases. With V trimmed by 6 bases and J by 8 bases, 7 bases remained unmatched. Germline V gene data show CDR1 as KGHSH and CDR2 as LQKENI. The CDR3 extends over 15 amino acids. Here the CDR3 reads CASSQWTGGDSPLHF. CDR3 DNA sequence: TGTGCCAGCTCCCAATGGACAGGGGGGGATTCACCCCTCCACTTT.

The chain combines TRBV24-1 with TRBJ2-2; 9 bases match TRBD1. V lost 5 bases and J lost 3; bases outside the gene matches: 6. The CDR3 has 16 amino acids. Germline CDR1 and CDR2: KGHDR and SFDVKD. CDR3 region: CATSGAQGADTGELFF. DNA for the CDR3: TGTGCCACCAGTGGCGCACAGGGGGCTGACACCGGGGAGCTGTTTTTT.

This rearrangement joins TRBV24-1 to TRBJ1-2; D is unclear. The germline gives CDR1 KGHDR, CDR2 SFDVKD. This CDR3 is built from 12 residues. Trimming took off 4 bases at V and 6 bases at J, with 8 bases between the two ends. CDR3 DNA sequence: TGTGCCACCAGTGAAACGGGAGATGGCTACACCTTC. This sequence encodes CATSETGDGYTF.

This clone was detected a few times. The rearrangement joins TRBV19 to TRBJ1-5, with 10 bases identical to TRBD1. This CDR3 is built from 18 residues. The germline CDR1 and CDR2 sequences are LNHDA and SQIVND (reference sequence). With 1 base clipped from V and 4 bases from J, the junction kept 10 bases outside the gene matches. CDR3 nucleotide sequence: TGTGCCAGTAGTATAGGGCGCCGGGACAGGGGAACTAATCAGCCCCAGCATTTT. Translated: CASSIGRRDRGTNQPQHF.

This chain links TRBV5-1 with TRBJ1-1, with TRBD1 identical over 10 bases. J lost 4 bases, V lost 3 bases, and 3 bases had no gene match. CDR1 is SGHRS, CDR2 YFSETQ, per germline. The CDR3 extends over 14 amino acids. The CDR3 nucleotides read TGCGCCAGCAGCTCGAGGACAGGGGGCACTGAAGCTTTCTTT. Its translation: CASSSRTGGTEAFF.

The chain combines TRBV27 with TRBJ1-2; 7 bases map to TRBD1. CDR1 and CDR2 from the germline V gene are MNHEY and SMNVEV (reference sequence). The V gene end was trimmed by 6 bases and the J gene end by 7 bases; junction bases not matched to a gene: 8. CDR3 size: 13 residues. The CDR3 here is CASSPTGYSGYTF. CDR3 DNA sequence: TGTGCCAGCAGCCCGACAGGGTACAGTGGCTACACCTTC.